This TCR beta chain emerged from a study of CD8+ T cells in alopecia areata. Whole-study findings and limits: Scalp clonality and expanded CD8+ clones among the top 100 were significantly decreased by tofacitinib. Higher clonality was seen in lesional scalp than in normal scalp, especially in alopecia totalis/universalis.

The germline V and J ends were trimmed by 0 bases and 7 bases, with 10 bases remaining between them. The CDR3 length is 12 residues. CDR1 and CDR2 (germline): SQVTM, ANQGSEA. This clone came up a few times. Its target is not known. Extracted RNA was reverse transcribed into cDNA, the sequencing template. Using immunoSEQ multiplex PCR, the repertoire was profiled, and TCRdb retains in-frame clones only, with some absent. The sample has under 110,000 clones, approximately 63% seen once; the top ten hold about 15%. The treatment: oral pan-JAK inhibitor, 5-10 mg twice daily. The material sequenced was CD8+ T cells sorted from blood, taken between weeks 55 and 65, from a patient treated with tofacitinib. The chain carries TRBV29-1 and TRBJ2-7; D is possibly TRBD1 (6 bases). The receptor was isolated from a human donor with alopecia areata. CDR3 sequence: CSVEDEGEEQYF. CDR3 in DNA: TGCAGCGTTGAAGATGAGGGGGAGGAGCAGTACTTC.